This T cell receptor (beta chain) derives from a study of blood T cell repertoires in COVID-19. Overall study: Spain, Italy and the United States supplied samples that represented acute and convalescent COVID-19.

How the authors handled the data: Estimates of nucleated cell counts were drawn from the amplification of reference gene primers. Only in-frame clones appear in the TCRdb table, and some are missing; sequencing was by immunoSEQ multiplex PCR. V, J and clone size are those of that table, while D and trimming were read from the DNA. The sample carries 65,000 or so clones, approximately 86% recorded once. Germline V gene sequence: CDR1 SGHVS, CDR2 FNYEAQ. CDR3 size: 14 residues. V was shortened by 5 bases and J by 1 base, with 11 bases between the two germline ends. In this sample, this clone turned up a few times.

The chain carries TRBV7-6 and TRBJ2-5; D might be TRBD1 (7 bases). This sequence originates from a human donor with acute or convalescent COVID-19. The donor label of this sample is uncertain. The source material was peripheral blood. DNA of the CDR3: TGTGCCAGCAGCCGGGGGACAGCCCAAGAGACCCAGTACTTC. It translates to CASSRGTAQETQYF.